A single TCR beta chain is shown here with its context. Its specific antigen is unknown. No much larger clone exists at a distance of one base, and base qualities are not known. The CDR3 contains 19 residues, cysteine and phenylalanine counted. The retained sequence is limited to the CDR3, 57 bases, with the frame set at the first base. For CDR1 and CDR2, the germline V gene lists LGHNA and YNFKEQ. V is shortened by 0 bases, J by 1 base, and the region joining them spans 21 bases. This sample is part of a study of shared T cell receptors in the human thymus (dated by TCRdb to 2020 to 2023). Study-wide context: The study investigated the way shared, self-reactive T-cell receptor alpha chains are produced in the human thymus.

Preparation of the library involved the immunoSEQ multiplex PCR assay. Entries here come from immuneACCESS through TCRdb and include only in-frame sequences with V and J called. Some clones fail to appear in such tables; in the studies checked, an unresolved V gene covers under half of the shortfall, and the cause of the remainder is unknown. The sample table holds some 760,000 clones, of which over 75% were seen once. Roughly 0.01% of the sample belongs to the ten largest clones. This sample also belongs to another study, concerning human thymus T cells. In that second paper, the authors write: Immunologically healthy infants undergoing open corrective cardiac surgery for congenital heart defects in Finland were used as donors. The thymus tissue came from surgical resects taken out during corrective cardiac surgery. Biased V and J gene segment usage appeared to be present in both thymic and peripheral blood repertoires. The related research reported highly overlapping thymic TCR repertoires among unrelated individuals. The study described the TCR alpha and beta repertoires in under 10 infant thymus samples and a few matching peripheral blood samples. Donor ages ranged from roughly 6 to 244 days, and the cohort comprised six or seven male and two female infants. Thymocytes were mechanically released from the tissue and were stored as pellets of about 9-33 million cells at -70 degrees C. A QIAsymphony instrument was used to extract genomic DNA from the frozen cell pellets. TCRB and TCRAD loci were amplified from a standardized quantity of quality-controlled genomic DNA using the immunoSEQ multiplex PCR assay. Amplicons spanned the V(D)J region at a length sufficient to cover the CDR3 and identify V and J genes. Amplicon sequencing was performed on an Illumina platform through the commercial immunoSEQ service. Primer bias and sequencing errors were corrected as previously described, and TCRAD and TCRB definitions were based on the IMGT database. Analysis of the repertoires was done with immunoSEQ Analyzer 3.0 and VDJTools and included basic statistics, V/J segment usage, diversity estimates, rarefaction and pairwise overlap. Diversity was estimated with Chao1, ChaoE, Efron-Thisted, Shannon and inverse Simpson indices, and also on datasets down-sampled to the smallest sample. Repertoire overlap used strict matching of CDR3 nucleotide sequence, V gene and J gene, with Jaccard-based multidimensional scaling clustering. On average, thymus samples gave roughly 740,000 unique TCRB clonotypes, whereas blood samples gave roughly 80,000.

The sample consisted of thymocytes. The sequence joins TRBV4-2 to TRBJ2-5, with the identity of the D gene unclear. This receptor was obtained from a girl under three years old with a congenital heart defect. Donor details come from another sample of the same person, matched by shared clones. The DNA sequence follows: TGTGCCAGCAGCCAAGATGGTCTCGTGCCCTCCCGGTCCCAAGAGACCCAGTACTTC. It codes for CASSQDGLVPSRSQETQYF.